This paragraph reports one T cell receptor beta chain. Antigen: not known. The data were obtained in a study of graft-versus-host responses after intestinal transplantation. Study-wide background: Once they had received anti-thymocyte globulin induction, all recipients took tacrolimus and steroids for approximately 3 years.

Sequencing used immunoSEQ multiplex PCR; TCRdb keeps in-frame clones, though not all of them. The table includes 90,000 to 95,000 clones, just under 95% detected once. Trimming pared 3 bases from V and 1 base from J, leaving 6 bases between. The germline V gene has CDR1 MNHNS and CDR2 SASEGT. There are 13 residues in the CDR3. General study findings and limits: Graft-donor T cell macrochimerism in patients accompanied high graft-versus-host to host-versus-graft clonal ratios in allografts. Recipient marrow harbored GvH clones, some of which surfaced first in ileum or blood. Early HvG declines after transplant were associated with peak circulating GvH clone levels.

This TCR was recovered from a human donor who received an intestinal transplant. The V and J genes are TRBV6-1 and TRBJ1-2, with D unresolved. The source was unstimulated CD8+ T cells sorted from spleen or lymph node cells, collected before intestinal transplant. The CDR3 DNA reads TGTGCCAGCAGTGAGTGGAGTAACTATGGCTACACCTTC. It yields the protein CASSEWSNYGYTF.